This TCR beta chain emerged from a study of identical twins. This CDR3 has 17 amino acids. Germline lookup yields CDR1 SEHNR and CDR2 FQNEAQ (reference sequence). With 6 bases clipped from V and 3 bases from J, the junction kept 14 bases outside the gene matches. TCRdb used MiXCR to reprocess the 5' RACE reads, holding one entry per CDR3 protein. In the table there are around 1.7 million distinct CDR3 sequences, less than 35% of which are singletons. The sequence was collected from a newborn girl in good health. The chain recombines TRBV7-9 with TRBJ2-7, with TRBD2 identical over 10 bases. Input material: cord blood. The CDR3 nucleotides are TGTGCCAGCAGACCTAGTCATTCCGGGACTAGCGTCTACGAGCAGTACTTC. This encodes CASRPSHSGTSVYEQYF.